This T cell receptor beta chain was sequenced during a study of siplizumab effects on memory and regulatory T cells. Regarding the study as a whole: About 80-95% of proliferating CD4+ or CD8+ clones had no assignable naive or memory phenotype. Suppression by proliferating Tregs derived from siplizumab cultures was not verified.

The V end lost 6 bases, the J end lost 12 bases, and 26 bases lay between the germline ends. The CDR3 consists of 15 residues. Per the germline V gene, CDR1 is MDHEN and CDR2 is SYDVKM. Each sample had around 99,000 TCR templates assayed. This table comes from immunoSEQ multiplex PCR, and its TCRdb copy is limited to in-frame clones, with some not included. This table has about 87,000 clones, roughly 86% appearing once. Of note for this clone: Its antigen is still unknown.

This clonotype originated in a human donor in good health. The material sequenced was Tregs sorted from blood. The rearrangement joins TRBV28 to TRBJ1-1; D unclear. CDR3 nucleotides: TGTGCCAGCAGGGTCCCTTTTAAGGGAGGGTTTGTGCCTTTCTTT. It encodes CASRVPFKGGFVPFF.